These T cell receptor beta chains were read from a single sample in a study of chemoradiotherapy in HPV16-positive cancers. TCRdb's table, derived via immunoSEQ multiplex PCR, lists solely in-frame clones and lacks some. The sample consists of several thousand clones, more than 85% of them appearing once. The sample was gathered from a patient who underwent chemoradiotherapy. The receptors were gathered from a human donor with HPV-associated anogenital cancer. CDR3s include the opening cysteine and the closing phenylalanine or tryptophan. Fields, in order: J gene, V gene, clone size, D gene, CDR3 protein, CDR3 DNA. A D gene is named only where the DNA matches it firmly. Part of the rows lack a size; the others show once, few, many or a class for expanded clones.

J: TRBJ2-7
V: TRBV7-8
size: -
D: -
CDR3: CASSLGTASYEQYF
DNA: TGTGCCAGCAGCTTAGGGACCGCCAGCTACGAGCAGTACTTC

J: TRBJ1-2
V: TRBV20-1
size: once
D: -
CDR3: CSARAEADTF
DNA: TGCAGTGCTAGAGCCGAGGCTGACACCTTC

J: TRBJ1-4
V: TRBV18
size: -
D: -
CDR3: CASSPGTDGYEKLFF
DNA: TGTGCCAGCTCACCCGGGACGGACGGCTATGAAAAACTGTTTTTT

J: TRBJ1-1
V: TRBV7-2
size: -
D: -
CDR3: CASGPWRGDTEAFF
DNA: TGTGCCAGCGGGCCCTGGAGAGGGGACACTGAAGCTTTCTTT

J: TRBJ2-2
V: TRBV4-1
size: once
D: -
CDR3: CASRPSRDTGELFF
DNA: TGCGCCAGCAGGCCCTCCAGGGACACCGGGGAGCTGTTTTTT

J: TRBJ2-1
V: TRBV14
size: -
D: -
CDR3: CASSHSWGDNEQFF
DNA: TGTGCCAGCAGCCACTCGTGGGGGGACAATGAGCAGTTCTTC

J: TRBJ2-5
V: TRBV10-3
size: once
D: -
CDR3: CAIKPGRTQETQYF
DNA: TGTGCCATAAAGCCGGGGCGTACCCAAGAGACCCAGTACTTC

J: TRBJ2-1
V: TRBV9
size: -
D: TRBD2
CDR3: CASSVGTSGYNEQFF
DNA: TGTGCCAGCAGCGTAGGGACTAGCGGCTACAATGAGCAGTTCTTC

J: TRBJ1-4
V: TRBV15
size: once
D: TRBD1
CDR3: CATSLRTGANNEKLFF
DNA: TGTGCCACCAGCTTACGGACAGGCGCAAATAATGAAAAACTGTTTTTT

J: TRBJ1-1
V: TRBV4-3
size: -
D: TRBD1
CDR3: CASSRGQGNSAFF
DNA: TGCGCCAGCAGCCGGGGACAGGGGAATTCAGCTTTCTTT

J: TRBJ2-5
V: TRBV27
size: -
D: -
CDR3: CASSPRRRETQYF
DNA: TGTGCCAGCAGTCCGCGTAGGCGAGAGACCCAGTACTTC

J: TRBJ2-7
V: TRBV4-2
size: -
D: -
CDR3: CASSQGAGRYEQYF
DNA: TGTGCCAGCAGCCAAGGGGCGGGCCGGTACGAGCAGTACTTC

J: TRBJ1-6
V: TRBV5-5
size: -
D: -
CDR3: CASSLAGPWGYNSPLHF
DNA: TGTGCCAGCAGCTTGGCCGGGCCCTGGGGTTATAATTCACCCCTCCACTTT

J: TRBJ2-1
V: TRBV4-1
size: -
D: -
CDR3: CASSQTPGSYNEQFF
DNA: TGCGCCAGCAGCCAAACCCCTGGCTCCTACAATGAGCAGTTCTTC

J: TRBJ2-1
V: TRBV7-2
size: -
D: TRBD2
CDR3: CASSSRALLAGGYNEQFF
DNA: TGTGCCAGCAGCTCTCGGGCCCTACTAGCGGGGGGATACAATGAGCAGTTCTTC

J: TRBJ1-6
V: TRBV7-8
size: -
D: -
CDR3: CASSPTPRPAGSPLHF
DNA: TGTGCCAGCAGCCCTACACCCCGGCCGGCGGGTTCACCCCTCCACTTT

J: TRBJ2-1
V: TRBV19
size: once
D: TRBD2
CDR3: CASSLSGLYNEQFF
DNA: TGTGCCAGTAGCTTATCGGGACTATACAATGAGCAGTTCTTC

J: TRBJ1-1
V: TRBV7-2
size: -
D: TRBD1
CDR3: CASSSGQPTTEAFF
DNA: TGTGCCAGCAGCTCGGGACAGCCTACCACTGAAGCTTTCTTT

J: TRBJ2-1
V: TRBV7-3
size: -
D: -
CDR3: CASSGDRSGEQFF
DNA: TGTGCCAGCAGCGGCGACCGGAGCGGTGAGCAGTTCTTC

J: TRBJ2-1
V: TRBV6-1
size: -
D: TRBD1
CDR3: CASSRDSRNEQFF
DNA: TGTGCCAGCAGTCGGGACAGCAGGAATGAGCAGTTCTTC